The 24 T cell receptor beta chains below come from one sample, sequenced in a study of blood T cell repertoires in COVID-19. Clones were sequenced by immunoSEQ multiplex PCR, and TCRdb holds only the in-frame ones, with some missing. The sample contains about 72,000 clones, over 80% of which appear only once. The sample was peripheral blood. All receptors derive from a human donor in a cohort sampled during active COVID-19.

The genes are TRBV25-1 and TRBJ2-7; no clear D. This CDR3 has 12 residues. CDR1 and CDR2 (germline): MGHDK, SYGVNS. Trimming removed 4 bases at V and 3 bases at J, with 7 bases between. This CDR3 is CASSGWLYEQYF. The CDR3 coding sequence is TGTGCCAGCAGTGGTTGGCTCTACGAGCAGTACTTC.

The genes are TRBV7-2 and TRBJ2-1, with 10 bases lining up with TRBD2. CDR3 size: 16 residues. V gave up 1 base and J gave up 7 bases; unmatched junction bases: 7. From germline, CDR1 is SGHTA and CDR2 FQGNSA. CDR3 coding DNA: TGTGCCAGCAGCTTAGATGCTAGCGGGAGTAGGAATGAGCAGTTCTTC. It encodes CASSLDASGSRNEQFF.

The V call is TRBV28, the J call TRBJ1-6; maybe TRBD1 (5 bases). From germline, CDR1 is MDHEN and CDR2 SYDVKM. The CDR3 totals 16 residues. The V end lost 4 bases, the J end lost 7 bases, and 17 bases lay between the germline ends. The CDR3 spells CASSSPPAGLNSPLHF. The CDR3 DNA reads as TGTGCCAGCAGTTCTCCCCCAGCAGGGTTGAATTCACCCCTCCACTTT.

CDR3 loop: CASSIRKLAGERYQETQYF. CDR3 DNA: TGTGCCAGTAGTATCCGAAAACTAGCGGGAGAGCGGTACCAAGAGACCCAGTACTTC. The V gene is TRBV19, the J gene TRBJ2-5; 11 bases agree with TRBD2. V gave up 3 bases and J gave up 0 bases; unmatched junction bases: 12. The CDR3 sequence is 19 residues long. Looked up from germline, CDR1 is LNHDA and CDR2 is SQIVND (reference sequence). Full variable domain (rest looked up from reference TRBV19 and TRBJ2-5): DGGITQSPKYLFRKEGQNVTLSCEQNLNHDAMYWYRQDPGQGLRLIYYSQIVNDFQKGDIAEGYSVSREKKESFPLTVTSAQKNPTAFYLCASSIRKLAGERYQETQYFGPGTRLLVL.

The CDR3: CASSDLWRGSTDTQYF. CDR3 DNA sequence: TGTGCCAGCAGTGACCTGTGGCGGGGGAGCACAGATACGCAGTATTTT. This rearrangement joins TRBV6-1 to TRBJ2-3, with TRBD2 identical over 7 bases. Germline loops: CDR1 MNHNS, CDR2 SASEGT. The CDR3 has 16 amino acids. V was clipped by 3 bases and J by 0 bases; unmatched bases: 6.

Regarding this clone: Other DNA sequences in this sample translate to the same CDR3. CDR3 DNA: TGCGCCAGCAGCCACTCAGGCAACACTGAAGCTTTCTTT. Residues: CASSHSGNTEAFF. The J gene is TRBJ1-1, the V gene TRBV5-1; D unresolved. This CDR3 has 13 amino acids. V gave up 4 bases and J gave up 2 bases, with 9 bases separating them. The germline CDR1 and CDR2 sequences are SGHRS and YFSETQ.

The chain is built from TRBV12-3 or TRBV12-4 and TRBJ2-1; TRBD2 is a possible D gene (6 bases). The CDR3 contains 13 residues. V dropped 7 bases and J dropped 8 bases, with 15 bases sitting between them. In DNA form, the CDR3 reads TGTGCCAGCAATCGGGACTCCTTCGATGAGCAGTTCTTC. This codes for CASNRDSFDEQFF.

This clone was detected only once. The rearrangement links TRBV6-2 or TRBV6-3 to TRBJ2-7, with TRBD1 matching 9 bases. CDR1 and CDR2 from the germline V gene are MNHEY and SVGEGT. The CDR3 length is 16 residues. V gave up 6 bases and J gave up 3 bases; unmatched junction bases: 12. CDR3 coding DNA: TGTGCCAGCAGCCAGGCGACAGGGGGACCGCACTACGAGCAGTACTTC. Its protein product is CASSQATGGPHYEQYF.

This rearrangement joins TRBV3-1 (or the pseudogene TRBV3-2) to TRBJ2-5, with TRBD2 identical over 8 bases. With 6 bases clipped from V and 5 bases from J, the junction kept 8 bases outside the gene matches. The CDR3 extends over 14 amino acids. Germline CDR1 reads LGHDT; CDR2 reads YNNKEL (reference sequence). The CDR3 is CASSPSGGGETQYF. The DNA for the CDR3 is TGTGCCAGCAGTCCAAGCGGGGGAGGGGAGACCCAGTACTTC.

The V and J genes are TRBV6-2 or TRBV6-3 and TRBJ2-2; 8 bases are shared with TRBD2. The CDR3 is 18 residues long. Trimming at V came to 6 bases and at J to 7 bases, leaving 19 bases not matched to a gene. Germline V gene sequence: CDR1 MNHEY, CDR2 SVGEGT. CDR3 DNA sequence: TGTGCCAGCAGCCTCCGGGCTCGAGACTCGGGGGGGAACGGGGAGCTGTTTTTT. Translating it yields CASSLRARDSGGNGELFF.

Only a few counts were recorded for this clone. V usage is TRBV4-2 and J usage is TRBJ2-7, with 8 bases aligning to TRBD1. Germline trimming cut 6 bases from V and 4 bases from J; bases unmatched to any gene: 8. Germline V lookup: CDR1 LGHNA, CDR2 YNFKEQ. This CDR3 contains 14 residues. The CDR3 nucleotides read TGTGCCAGCAGGACGGGACAGGCTTCTTACGAGCAGTACTTC. Translated: CASRTGQASYEQYF.

This chain's CDR3 is CAWSAGTAVNTEAFF. The DNA of the CDR3 is TGTGCCTGGAGCGCCGGGACAGCGGTGAACACTGAAGCTTTCTTT. The chain employs TRBV30 and TRBJ1-1; TRBD1 agrees at 7 bases. The V and J ends lost 3 bases and 0 bases, in that order; junction bases with no gene match: 7. Germline CDR1 is GTSNPN and CDR2 is SVGIG (reference sequence). The CDR3 loop spans 15 amino acids.

The chain joins TRBV6-5 to TRBJ1-5; the match to TRBD1 covers 9 bases. Germline lookup yields CDR1 MNHEY and CDR2 SVGAGI. The CDR3 extends over 14 amino acids. V shed 4 bases and J 7 bases; nucleotides not matched to a gene: 5. CDR3 DNA sequence: TGTGCCAGCAGTTTACAGGGGGCATCGCAGCCCCAGCATTTT. Translating gives CASSLQGASQPQHF.

The chain joins TRBV2 to TRBJ2-3, with D maybe TRBD2 (5 bases). The CDR3 loop spans 14 amino acids. Germline-derived CDR1 and CDR2 are SNHLY and FYNNEI. Trimming removed 6 bases from V and 2 bases from J, with 12 bases in between. CDR3 amino acids: CASSPGLFTDTQYF. The CDR3 DNA reads TGTGCCAGCAGCCCCGGACTGTTCACAGATACGCAGTATTTT.

The chain couples TRBV6-6 to TRBJ2-5, with TRBD1 matching 8 bases. Germline assignment: CDR1 MNHNY and CDR2 SVGAGI (reference sequence). This CDR3 spans 14 amino acids. V lost 6 bases to trimming and J lost 4 bases; unmatched junction nucleotides: 7. The CDR3 DNA follows: TGTGCCAGCAGAGCAGGGGGCTGGGGAGAGACCCAGTACTTC. This gives the protein CASRAGGWGETQYF.

This sequence joins TRBV18 and TRBJ1-1, with D perhaps matching TRBD1 (5 bases). Trimming removed 4 bases from V and 4 bases from J, with 16 bases in between. This CDR3 is built from 15 residues. In germline, CDR1 is KGHSH, CDR2 LQKENI. The CDR3 loop is CASSLLGGAGTEAFF. Here the CDR3 DNA reads TGTGCCAGCTCACTCCTCGGGGGTGCGGGCACTGAAGCTTTCTTT.

The V and J genes are TRBV7-2 and TRBJ2-2; D call uncertain. The ends were cut back, 0 bases at V and 0 bases at J, with 5 bases in the middle. Germline assignment: CDR1 SGHTA and CDR2 FQGNSA. This CDR3 is 15 amino acids long. The CDR3 spells CASSLARPNTGELFF. The CDR3 region has the DNA TGTGCCAGCAGCTTAGCCAGGCCGAACACCGGGGAGCTGTTTTTT.

The J gene is TRBJ2-7, the V gene TRBV7-8; D is perhaps TRBD1 (6 bases). The V and J ends lost 5 bases and 4 bases respectively, with 9 bases between them. This CDR3 comprises 12 residues. Germline CDR1 and CDR2: SGHVS and FQNEAQ. The CDR3: CASSAQGYEQYF. In nucleotides, the CDR3 is TGTGCCAGCAGCGCACAGGGTTACGAGCAGTACTTC.

The genes are TRBV2 and TRBJ1-1; D gene ambiguous. The CDR3 loop spans 12 amino acids. V was cut by 1 base and J by 10 bases, with 10 bases left in between. Germline V gene data show CDR1 as SNHLY and CDR2 as FYNNEI. CDR3 DNA: TGTGCCAGCAGTGAAGGCCCCGAGGCAGCTTTCTTT. Encoded protein: CASSEGPEAAFF.

The chain joins TRBV10-3 to TRBJ2-3, with 7 bases matching TRBD2. Germline lookup yields CDR1 ENHRY and CDR2 SYGVKD. The CDR3 extends over 14 amino acids. Trimming took 5 bases from V and 2 from J; bases not matched to a gene: 4. CDR3 coding DNA: TGTGCCATCAGTCCCAGCGGGATCACAGATACGCAGTATTTT. Translating gives CAISPSGITDTQYF.

This chain joins TRBV7-6 and TRBJ2-2; TRBD1 matches 10 bases. Germline assignment: CDR1 SGHVS and CDR2 FNYEAQ. The CDR3 contains 16 residues. After removal of 7 bases from V and 6 bases from J, the junction contained 11 bases not matched to a gene. The CDR3 region is CASTPSWDRGAGELFF. The CDR3 region has the DNA TGTGCCAGCACCCCCAGTTGGGACAGGGGAGCCGGGGAGCTGTTTTTT.

The V gene is TRBV5-1, the J gene TRBJ2-3; D is undetermined. Trimming took 6 bases from V and 4 from J, leaving 15 bases between them. CDR3 size: 14 residues. The germline V gene has CDR1 SGHRS and CDR2 YFSETQ. CDR3 protein: CASTYGSGADTQYF. DNA for the CDR3: TGCGCCAGCACTTACGGTTCCGGTGCAGATACGCAGTATTTT. Full variable domain (rest looked up from reference TRBV5-1 and TRBJ2-3): KAGVTQTPRYLIKTRGQQVTLSCSPISGHRSVSWYQQTPGQGLQFLFEYFSETQRNKGNFPGRFSGRQFSNSRSEMNVSTLELGDSALYLCASTYGSGADTQYFGPGTRLTVL.

Here the CDR3 DNA reads TGTGCCAGCAGCGTAGCGACCCCTACGAGGGGACTAGCGGAGGGCCAAGAGACCCAGTACTTC. Amino acid sequence: CASSVATPTRGLAEGQETQYF. V and J are TRBV9 and TRBJ2-5, with 11 bases identical to TRBD2. V dropped 0 bases and J dropped 1; count of bases not matched to a gene: 17. The CDR3 contains 21 residues. Germline CDR1 and CDR2: SGDLS and YYNGEE.

The chain couples TRBV19 to TRBJ1-5; TRBD1 is a possible D gene (5 bases). V dropped 11 bases and J dropped 1 base, with 21 bases sitting between them. The CDR3 extends over 16 amino acids. The germline gives CDR1 LNHDA, CDR2 SQIVND (reference sequence). The CDR3 nucleotides are TGTGCCCTTAACGCGGGGGGTCGAGGGAGCAATCAGCCCCAGCATTTT. Its translation: CALNAGGRGSNQPQHF.